Reported below is one T cell receptor beta chain. Trimming left V 7 bases short and J 3 bases short, with 13 bases between. CDR3 length equals 13 residues. Germline loops: CDR1 MDHEN, CDR2 SYDVKM. This sample stems from a study of shared clonotypes between healthy human individuals. The method was immunoSEQ multiplex PCR; TCRdb's version includes in-frame clones alone and lacks a portion of them. This table has 2 million to 2.5 million clones, approximately 95% appearing once. This clonotype originated in a man aged 18 to 35 in good health. Some clones in this sample may be carry-over from other donors' samples. Sequenced material: naive CD4+ T cells from PBMCs. This sample's subset: CD45RA+ positively selected. This rearrangement joins TRBV28 to TRBJ2-7, with a tentative D call TRBD1 (6 bases). CDR3 bases: TGTGCCAGCAACCAGGGGCCTCGCTACGAGCAGTACTTC. As protein: CASNQGPRYEQYF.